One T cell receptor (beta chain) is described in this entry. The antigen remains undetermined. Chemo-refractory metastatic non-small-cell lung cancer patients received focal radiation with ipilimumab CTLA-4 blockade. Produced via immunoSEQ multiplex PCR; TCRdb's table is partial and in-frame only. This table holds approximately 60,000 clones, 70% to 85% found once. This entry belongs to a study of radiotherapy plus CTLA-4 blockade in lung cancer. Study-level background: Objective responses were seen in 15% to 20% of patients, disease control in around 30%. Study findings and constraints: Radiotherapy with ipilimumab was followed by blood expansion of tumor-derived clones. The best prediction of response reportedly came from early blood T cell clone dynamics, with interferon-beta.

This TCR derives from a human donor with non-small cell lung cancer whose response to radiotherapy plus ipilimumab could not be evaluated. The sequencing here drew on peripheral blood, taken from a patient treated with radiotherapy plus ipilimumab.

As DNA, the CDR3 is TGTGCCAGCAGTGACGGGGAGGGCACCGGGGAGCTGTTTTTT. This translates into CASSDGEGTGELFF. The J gene is TRBJ2-2, the V gene TRBV6-4, with 7 bases identical to TRBD2. J gave up 4 bases and V 2 bases, and 1 base lay outside the gene matches. The CDR3 extends over 14 amino acids. The V gene's germline CDR1 is MRHNA and CDR2 SNTAGT.